This T cell receptor (beta chain) emerged from a study of glioma-infiltrating T cells after dendritic cell vaccination. Study-wide context: Autologous tumor lysate-pulsed dendritic cell vaccination was given between about 2002 and 2012. Patients received three intradermal dendritic cell vaccine injections at biweekly intervals.

Selection required adequate fresh-frozen tumor tissue plus more than two years' survival data. Germline-derived CDR1 and CDR2 are SGHVS and FNYEAQ. Trimming took 2 bases from V and 0 from J, leaving 15 bases between them. CDR3 length: 17 amino acids. TCRB CDR3 was amplified from 2 ug genomic DNA or less. The data were produced by immunoSEQ multiplex PCR, yet TCRdb's version contains in-frame clones alone and is incomplete. The sample lists about 90,000 clones, approximately 87% occurring once. The gene calls are TRBV7-6 and TRBJ2-3; D is perhaps TRBD2 (6 bases). The origin of this receptor is a human donor with glioblastoma. The sample consisted of blood, taken before dendritic cell vaccination. The chain's CDR3 is CASSLRSLAPSTDTQYF. The CDR3 region has the DNA TGTGCCAGCAGCTTAAGGAGTCTAGCGCCGAGCACAGATACGCAGTATTTT.